These 2 T cell receptor beta chains originate from one sample sequenced in a study of T cell repertoires in cytomegalovirus infection. In TCRdb, the reads were re-called with MiXCR into one record per CDR3 protein. The data hold about 110,000 distinct CDR3 sequences, with about 40% observed a single time. The antigens of these receptors remain unknown. This specimen was CD8+ T cells from cultured PBMCs, taken from culture after CMV antigen stimulation. These TCRs come from a human donor in good health (CMV status not recorded). Some clones in this sample may be carry-over from other donors' samples.

The V call is TRBV10-3, the J call TRBJ2-5; D not certain. V dropped 1 base and J dropped 2 bases, with 5 bases sitting between them. The CDR3 contains 13 residues. Germline loops: CDR1 ENHRY, CDR2 SYGVKD. This chain's CDR3 is CAISEYKQETQYF. CDR3 nucleotide sequence: TGTGCCATCAGTGAGTACAAGCAAGAGACCCAGTACTTC.

The rearrangement joins TRBV7-2 to TRBJ1-1; D call uncertain. Trimming took off 0 bases at V and 1 base at J, with 12 bases between the two ends. Germline CDR1 SGHTA, CDR2 FQGNSA. The CDR3 runs 16 residues. The CDR3 region is CASSLAIGQSNTEAFF. CDR3 sequence (DNA): TGTGCCAGCAGCTTAGCAATAGGGCAGTCGAACACTGAAGCTTTCTTT.